This T cell receptor (beta chain) is from a study of Ad26.COV2.S vaccination and SARS-CoV-2 variants. Study-level findings and limits: Similar non-spike TCR breadth was observed in recipients of vaccine and of placebo.

A note on this clone: Its antigen is unknown.

Treatment denoted: 15 to 20 received Ad26.COV2.S at low or high dose, single or two shots; 5 received placebo; per-sample allocation not given. Samples were taken on day 63 after the first vaccine or placebo injection. The CDR3 extends over 19 amino acids. V was shortened by 2 bases and J by 4 bases, with 26 bases between the two germline ends. Germline V gene lookup returns CDR1 MDHEN and CDR2 SYDVKM. TCRdb's copy holds only in-frame clones and misses some; the assay was immunoSEQ multiplex PCR. This sample carries some 300,000 clones, about 82% of them seen once, and the ten largest clones take 2% to 2.5%.

This chain joins TRBV28 and TRBJ1-2; TRBD1 might be the D (5 bases). The sample in question was peripheral blood, obtained in a trial of Ad26.COV2.S vaccine versus placebo. This TCR was recovered from a person aged 18 to 59 who received the Ad26.COV2.S COVID-19 vaccine or a placebo. The CDR3 nucleotides are TGTGCCAGCAGTTTACCCGGGAGGGGCCTGGACACTTTCGGCTATGGCTACACCTTC. Translating it yields CASSLPGRGLDTFGYGYTF.